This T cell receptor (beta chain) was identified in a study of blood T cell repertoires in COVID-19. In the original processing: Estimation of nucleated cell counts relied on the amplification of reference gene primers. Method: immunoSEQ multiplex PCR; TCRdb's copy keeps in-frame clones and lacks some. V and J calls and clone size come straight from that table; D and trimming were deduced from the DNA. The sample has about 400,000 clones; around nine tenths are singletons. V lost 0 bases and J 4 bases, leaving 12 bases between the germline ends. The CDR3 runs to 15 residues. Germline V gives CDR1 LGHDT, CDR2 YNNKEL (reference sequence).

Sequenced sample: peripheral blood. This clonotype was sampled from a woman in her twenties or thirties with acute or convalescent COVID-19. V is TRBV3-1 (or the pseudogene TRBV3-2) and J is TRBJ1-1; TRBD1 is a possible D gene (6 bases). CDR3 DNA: TGTGCCAGCAGCCAAGATGGGGGCCGCACCACTGAAGCTTTCTTT. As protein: CASSQDGGRTTEAFF.